This is a list of T cell receptor beta chains from one sample in a study of T cell responses to AZD1222 COVID-19 vaccine. The table came from immunoSEQ multiplex PCR; TCRdb's copy has only in-frame clones and leaves some out. The sample has tens of thousands of clones, approximately 90% seen once. The source was peripheral blood, collected on day 0 of AZD1222 vaccination. The receptors stem from an adult in good health. CDR3s include the opening cysteine and the closing phenylalanine or tryptophan. D genes are given only for firm matches. Expanded clones get a size class; other rows say once, few or many, or leave the size out.

d_gene	j_gene	v_gene	abundance	CDR3aa	CDR3nt
TRBD1	TRBJ1-5	TRBV27	NA	CASSLGQGANQPQHF	TGTGCCAGCAGTTTAGGACAGGGTGCCAATCAGCCCCAGCATTTT
NA	TRBJ1-5	TRBV11-2	once	CASSLYSNQPQHF	TGTGCCAGCAGCTTGTATAGCAATCAGCCCCAGCATTTT
TRBD2	TRBJ2-1	TRBV5-1	once	CASSTTSGSYNEQFF	TGCGCCAGCAGCACAACTAGCGGCTCCTACAATGAGCAGTTCTTC
NA	TRBJ1-4	TRBV15	NA	CATSRDRATNEKLFF	TGTGCCACCAGCAGAGATCGGGCAACTAATGAAAAACTGTTTTTT
NA	TRBJ1-1	TRBV5-5	NA	CASSFQTGWGTEAFF	TGTGCCAGCAGCTTCCAGACAGGATGGGGTACTGAAGCTTTCTTT
NA	TRBJ1-5	TRBV28	NA	CASSLMLQPQHF	TGTGCCAGCAGTTTAATGCTCCAGCCCCAGCATTTT
NA	TRBJ1-3	TRBV9	NA	CASSVRDGRSGNTIYF	TGTGCCAGCAGCGTCCGGGACGGTCGCTCTGGAAACACCATATATTTT
TRBD2	TRBJ2-1	TRBV6-5	NA	CASMGGRGPYNEQFF	TGTGCCAGCATGGGGGGGAGGGGTCCTTACAATGAGCAGTTCTTC
TRBD1	TRBJ1-4	TRBV7-9	NA	CASSPGQAPEKLFF	TGTGCCAGCAGCCCCGGACAGGCGCCAGAAAAACTGTTTTTT
NA	TRBJ2-1	TRBV2	NA	CASSRGPNEQFF	TGTGCCAGCAGCCGGGGCCCCAATGAGCAGTTCTTC
TRBD2	TRBJ2-1	TRBV24-1	NA	CATSDVGGAKNEQFF	TGTGCCACCAGTGATGTCGGGGGGGCCAAGAATGAGCAGTTCTTC
TRBD1	TRBJ1-6	TRBV30	NA	CAWSAGTGGATPLHF	TGTGCCTGGAGTGCCGGGACAGGGGGCGCAACACCCCTCCACTTT
TRBD1	TRBJ1-1	TRBV19	NA	CASTQTGGRTEAFF	TGTGCCAGTACTCAGACAGGGGGCCGGACTGAAGCTTTCTTT
TRBD1	TRBJ1-1	TRBV27	NA	CASSYRGRLYTEAFF	TGTGCCAGCAGTTACAGGGGGCGATTGTACACTGAAGCTTTCTTT
NA	TRBJ2-7	TRBV7-2	NA	CASSRGESYEQYF	TGTGCCAGCAGTAGGGGGGAGTCCTACGAGCAGTACTTC
TRBD1	TRBJ1-5	TRBV19	NA	CASRREQGRWQPQHF	TGTGCCAGTAGGCGCGAACAGGGGAGATGGCAGCCCCAGCATTTT
NA	TRBJ1-2	TRBV15	once	CATSPRIGAGYGYTF	TGTGCCACCAGCCCTCGGATAGGGGCCGGCTATGGCTACACCTTC
TRBD1	TRBJ1-4	TRBV19	NA	CASSSTGGENEKLFF	TGTGCCAGTAGTTCAACAGGGGGGGAGAATGAAAAACTGTTTTTT
NA	TRBJ1-5	TRBV12-3/TRBV12-4	NA	CASSASGGQPQHF	TGTGCCAGCAGTGCCTCAGGTGGTCAGCCCCAGCATTTT
NA	TRBJ2-7	TRBV3-1/TRBV3-2	NA	CASSLVREATYEQYF	TGTGCCAGCAGCCTTGTCAGGGAGGCTACCTACGAGCAGTACTTC
NA	TRBJ1-1	TRBV6-5	NA	CATVWGLNTEAFF	TGTGCCACCGTTTGGGGGCTGAACACTGAAGCTTTCTTT
NA	TRBJ2-3	TRBV2	NA	CASRDPGSTDTQYF	TGTGCCAGCCGCGACCCGGGCTCCACGGATACGCAGTATTTT
NA	TRBJ1-2	TRBV2	NA	CASSSLLGLGGGYGYTF	TGTGCCAGCAGTTCACTCCTGGGTCTAGGCGGGGGATATGGCTACACCTTC
TRBD1	TRBJ1-2	TRBV19	NA	CATEGQAYGYTF	TGTGCCACCGAGGGACAGGCCTATGGCTACACCTTC
NA	TRBJ2-1	TRBV5-1	few	CASSRVSPWGNEQFF	TGCGCCAGCAGCAGGGTCTCGCCCTGGGGGAATGAGCAGTTCTTC
NA	TRBJ2-7	TRBV29-1	NA	CSVEGGYEQYF	TGCAGCGTTGAAGGGGGTTATGAGCAGTACTTC
NA	TRBJ2-7	TRBV5-4	NA	CASSLGSQGRYEQYF	TGTGCCAGCAGCTTAGGGTCCCAAGGGCGCTACGAGCAGTACTTC
TRBD1	TRBJ1-5	TRBV9	NA	CASSRGQGWGNQPQHF	TGTGCCAGCAGCCGCGGACAGGGCTGGGGCAATCAGCCCCAGCATTTT
NA	TRBJ1-3	TRBV19	NA	CASSIQGNTIYF	TGTGCCAGTAGTATTCAAGGGAACACCATATATTTT
NA	TRBJ1-4	TRBV27	NA	CASSLQGPGVREKLFF	TGTGCCAGCAGTTTGCAGGGCCCCGGCGTGAGGGAAAAACTGTTTTTT
NA	TRBJ1-2	TRBV15	few	CATSSVGTLNYGYTF	TGTGCCACCAGCAGCGTAGGGACTCTTAACTATGGCTACACCTTC
NA	TRBJ1-3	TRBV3-1/TRBV3-2	once	CASSQGLQGTSGNTIYF	TGTGCCAGCAGCCAAGGCCTACAGGGAACTTCTGGAAACACCATATATTTT